The T cell receptor (beta chain) described here comes from a study of OX40 agonist ivuxolimab in advanced cancers. For the wider study: Ivuxolimab was a fully human IgG2 agonistic monoclonal antibody targeting the costimulatory receptor OX40 (CD134). Intravenous ivuxolimab was administered to patients every 2 weeks at six dose levels: 0.01, 0.1, 0.3, 1.5, 3 and 10 mg/kg. Of the approximately 50 dose-escalation patients, hepatocellular carcinoma was present in approximately 20, melanoma in approximately 15, renal cell carcinoma in 9 and head and neck cancer in 9. A male proportion of around 80% and a mean age of approximately 62 years, ranging from 23 to 79, were recorded for the dose-escalation cohort. Patients were allowed to have had prior anti-PD-1, anti-PD-L1 or anti-CTLA-4 therapy, and approximately 40% of the dose-escalation patients had been treated with checkpoint inhibitors. Three dose-escalation patients achieved partial responses, one with hepatocellular carcinoma and two with cutaneous melanoma. The purpose of peripheral TCRbeta sequencing was to test whether ivuxolimab changed TCR sequence diversity and led to clonal T-cell expansion. The paper describes the monotherapy dose-escalation part (N of about 54 patients) of the phase I trial of ivuxolimab. Study-wide findings and limitations: Low levels of normalized T-cell clonal expansion were also seen in some patients who did not respond. Antigen specificity was not determined for the clonally expanded peripheral T cells. At doses of 0.1 to 3.0 mg/kg, clonal expansion of both CD4+ and CD8+ blood T cells was observed from baseline to week 6. After ivuxolimab, more expanded clones were found on average in CD8+ T cells than in CD4+ T cells. In the 0.1-3.0 mg/kg groups, partial responders were among the patients with the lowest normalized peripheral clonal expansion, particularly in CD8+ T cells.

Patients with a history of autoimmune disease or receiving systemic immunosuppression were excluded from the trial. In every dose cohort, peripheral blood was drawn for TCR sequencing at baseline, cycle 4 day 1, and cycle 7 day 1. Samples were obtained from an open-label, multicenter, first-in-human phase I dose-escalation trial of ivuxolimab. Adults with locally advanced or metastatic head and neck squamous cell, hepatocellular, melanoma or renal cell carcinoma were enrolled in the trial. Before TCR sequencing, CD4+ T cells and CD8+ T cells were sorted from peripheral blood as separate populations. Comments on this clone: The specificity of this receptor is unknown. No base-level quality is on record; no much larger clone is a single base apart.

For sequencing of the TCRbeta CDR3 region, genomic DNA was extracted from the sorted cells. The immunoSEQ Assay was used for sequencing of TCRbeta CDR3 regions. The immuneACCESS repertoire file appears here via TCRdb, limited to in-frame rearrangements. These files lack a portion of the clones; in checked studies, under half of the deficit traces to unresolved V genes, and the cause of the others is not known. This sample comprises 42,000 or so clones, roughly nine tenths of them detected only once. The top ten hold about 4.7% of the sample. Looking up the germline V gene yields CDR1 KGHSH and CDR2 LQKENI. Reading from cysteine to phenylalanine, the CDR3 counts 14 amino acids. Only the CDR3 DNA stays, 42 bases, in frame from base 1. V is shortened by 0 bases, J by 8 bases, and the region joining them spans 11 bases.

This TCR was sampled from an adult with an advanced solid tumor such as melanoma, head and neck, liver or kidney cancer. The chain is made from TRBV18 and TRBJ2-1, with the D gene not confidently named. Sequencing used CD4+ or CD8+ T cells sorted from blood, obtained in a trial of the OX40 agonist ivuxolimab. The nucleotide sequence reads TGTGCCAGCTCACCACCTGCCGGCGGCGATGAGCAGTTCTTC. This translates into CASSPPAGGDEQFF.